The T cell receptor (beta chain) under discussion was sequenced for a study of OX40 agonist ivuxolimab in advanced cancers. Across the whole study: Participants could have had prior anti-PD-1, anti-PD-L1 or anti-CTLA-4 therapy, and around 43% had some.

A note on this clone: Its antigen is currently unknown.

Between the trimmed V and J ends, which lost 2 bases and 2 bases, there was a span of 16 bases. CDR1 and CDR2 (germline): SGHAT, FQDESV (reference sequence). CDR3 length: 17 residues. Overall study results and limits: Expanded clones tended on average to be more numerous among CD8+ T cells than CD4+.

The table came from immunoSEQ multiplex PCR; TCRdb's copy has only in-frame clones and leaves some out. The data contain about 120,000 clones, 80% to 90% of them singletons. Sequenced material: CD4+ or CD8+ T cells sorted from blood, taken in a trial of the OX40 agonist ivuxolimab. The chain uses TRBV11-1 and TRBJ2-1; TRBD1 is a possible D gene (6 bases). This TCR came from an adult with an advanced solid tumor such as melanoma, head and neck, liver or kidney cancer. CDR3 sequence: CASSLPGTGYAYNEQFF. CDR3 DNA: TGTGCCAGCAGCTTACCGGGTACAGGGTATGCCTACAATGAGCAGTTCTTC.